The 17 T cell receptor beta chains below come from one sample, sequenced in a study of cytomegalovirus exposure and HLA in healthy donors (TCRdb year 2017). Preparation of the library involved the immunoSEQ multiplex PCR assay. The multiplex PCR relied on a mix of 60 forward primers for TCR Vbeta segments and 13 reverse primers for TCR Jbeta segments. As stored in TCRdb, this immuneACCESS dataset retains in-frame rearrangements with V and J assigned. A fraction of the clones does not appear; measured against another copy, unresolved V genes explain less than half of the discrepancy, and the remainder lacks a known reason. Per the sample table, the count is about 190,000 clones. The ten biggest clones cover 5.5% to 7.5% of the sample. Sequences were obtained from PBMCs. These TCRs come from a man aged 25 to 40 in good health and CMV-seronegative.

Worth noting for this clone: Sequence at one end of the junction differs from germline and may be a read error. The sample carries other DNA sequences with the same CDR3. The chain's CDR3 is CASSGRGTGGEAFF. CDR3 in DNA: TGCGCCAGCAGTGGTAGAGGGACAGGGGGCGAAGCTTTCTTT. The chain combines TRBV9 with TRBJ1-1; TRBD1 agrees at 12 bases. Germline V gene sequence: CDR1 SGDLS, CDR2 YYNGEE. CDR3 length: 14 residues.

The chain combines TRBV27 with TRBJ2-5; the match to TRBD1 covers 11 bases. CDR1 is MNHEY, CDR2 SMNVEV, per germline (reference sequence). CDR3 length equals 16 residues. Germline trimming cut 3 bases from V and 5 bases from J; bases unmatched to any gene: 8. The chain's CDR3 is CASSLRTGGAGETQYF. The CDR3 DNA reads TGTGCCAGCAGTTTGCGGACAGGGGGCGCGGGGGAGACCCAGTACTTC.

The CDR3 loop reads CASSLGVPGLNVSPLHF. In DNA form, the CDR3 reads TGTGCCAGCAGCTTAGGTGTTCCAGGCCTTAATGTTTCACCCCTCCACTTT. This chain uses TRBV7-9 with TRBJ1-6; D is undetermined. The germline V and J ends were trimmed by 1 base and 9 bases, with 19 bases remaining between them. CDR3 length: 17 residues. Looked up from germline, CDR1 is SEHNR and CDR2 is FQNEAQ (reference sequence).

This chain links TRBV2 with TRBJ2-7; 16 bases agree with TRBD2. The length of the CDR3 is 17 residues. Germline values: CDR1 SNHLY, CDR2 FYNNEI. V dropped 3 bases and J dropped 2; count of bases not matched to a gene: 4. The CDR3 is CASSEEGLAGGAYEQYF. The CDR3 DNA reads TGTGCCAGCAGTGAGGAGGGACTAGCGGGAGGGGCCTACGAGCAGTACTTC.

The gene calls are TRBV6-1 and TRBJ1-5, with a possible D match to TRBD1 (6 bases). The CDR3 covers 16 residues. Trimming removed 4 bases from V and 0 bases from J, with 13 bases in between. From germline, CDR1 is MNHNS and CDR2 SASEGT. The CDR3 loop is CASSGTVTNSNQPQHF. Written as DNA, the CDR3 is TGTGCCAGCAGTGGGACAGTTACTAATAGCAATCAGCCCCAGCATTTT.

The V gene is TRBV10-2, the J gene TRBJ2-3; D is undetermined. The V gene lost 8 bases and the J gene lost 0 bases, with 15 bases spanning the gap. Germline V gene lookup returns CDR1 WSHSY and CDR2 SAAADI. The CDR3 sequence is 15 residues long. The CDR3 sequence: CASGDLVRSTDTQYF. The CDR3 DNA is TGCGCCAGCGGAGACTTGGTTCGTAGCACAGATACGCAGTATTTT.

The chain links TRBV9 to TRBJ1-4, with 10 bases that match TRBD1. After removal of 4 bases from V and 13 bases from J, the junction contained 10 bases not matched to a gene. The CDR3 is 14 amino acids. CDR1 and CDR2 from the germline V gene are SGDLS and YYNGEE. The CDR3 spells CASSPGQGWAGLFF. CDR3 in DNA: TGTGCCAGCAGCCCGGGACAGGGGTGGGCCGGACTGTTTTTT.

V gene TRBV18 combines with J gene TRBJ1-1; D unresolved. Trimming pared 3 bases from V and 7 bases from J, leaving 12 bases between. Germline CDR1 KGHSH, CDR2 LQKENI. The CDR3 sequence is 13 residues long. The CDR3 loop reads CASSPGNEDEAFF. CDR3 DNA sequence: TGTGCCAGCTCACCTGGAAATGAGGATGAAGCTTTCTTT. The variable domain in full, with the rest retrieved from reference TRBV18 and TRBJ1-1, is NAGVMQNPRHLVRRRGQEARLRCSPMKGHSHVYWYRQLPEEGLKFMVYLQKENIIDESGMPKERFSAEFPKEGPSILRIQQVVRGDSAAYFCASSPGNEDEAFFGQGTRLTVV.

CDR3 sequence: CAWSVFGQSNQPQHF. CDR3 sequence (DNA): TGTGCCTGGAGTGTATTTGGACAGTCCAATCAGCCCCAGCATTTT. The chain uses TRBV30 and TRBJ1-5; D possibly corresponds to TRBD1 (6 bases). This CDR3 has 15 residues. V lost 0 bases and J lost 3, with 12 bases in between. Germline CDR1 GTSNPN, CDR2 SVGIG (reference sequence).

With regard to this clone: A read error may account for a junction end that differs from germline. The chain carries TRBV2 and TRBJ2-7; D call uncertain. The CDR3 runs 11 residues. Germline-derived CDR1 and CDR2 are SNHLY and FYNNEI. The CDR3 loop is CASSELYGQYF. CDR3 in DNA: TGTGCCAGCAGTGAACTCTACGGGCAGTACTTC.

The chain is built from TRBV28 and TRBJ1-5; D possibly corresponds to TRBD1 (5 bases). V was cut by 3 bases and J by 8 bases, with 17 bases left in between. The CDR3 totals 15 residues. Germline loops: CDR1 MDHEN, CDR2 SYDVKM. CDR3 protein: CASSFDSAFVEPQHF. The DNA of the CDR3 is TGTGCCAGCAGTTTTGACAGCGCCTTTGTGGAGCCCCAGCATTTT.

V usage is TRBV28 and J usage is TRBJ1-2; maybe TRBD1 (5 bases). Germline lookup yields CDR1 MDHEN and CDR2 SYDVKM. This CDR3 has 13 residues. Trimming left V 3 bases short and J 4 bases short, with 9 bases between. CDR3: CASSLQGTYGYTF. CDR3 in DNA: TGTGCCAGCAGTTTGCAGGGTACCTATGGCTACACCTTC.

The chain combines TRBV7-2 with TRBJ2-1; D ambiguous. V gave up 4 bases and J gave up 5 bases, with 9 bases separating them. The germline V gene encodes CDR1 SGHTA and CDR2 FQGNSA. This CDR3 has 13 amino acids. CDR3 coding DNA: TGTGCCAGCAGCTCTGGAGTCCACAATGAGCAGTTCTTC. Amino acids: CASSSGVHNEQFF. Using reference TRBV7-2 and TRBJ2-1 for the parts outside the CDR3, the full variable domain is GAGVSQSPSNKVTEKGKDVELRCDPISGHTALYWYRQSLGQGLEFLIYFQGNSAPDKSGLPSDRFSAERTGGSVSTLTIQRTQQEDSAVYLCASSSGVHNEQFFGPGTRLTVL.

The chain links TRBV12-5 to TRBJ2-2; maybe TRBD2 (6 bases). The ends were cut back, 0 bases at V and 6 bases at J, with 26 bases in the middle. Per germline, CDR1 LGHNT and CDR2 FRNRAP. The CDR3 sequence is 20 residues long. This chain's CDR3 is CASGLVRRGGTAGFSGELFF. The CDR3 DNA follows: TGTGCTAGTGGTTTGGTAAGGCGAGGTGGGACGGCGGGGTTCTCCGGGGAGCTGTTTTTT. The full variable domain, rest sourced from reference TRBV12-5 and TRBJ2-2, is DARVTQTPRHKVTEMGQEVTMRCQPILGHNTVFWYRQTMMQGLELLAYFRNRAPLDDSGMPKDRFSAEMPDATLATLKIQPSEPRDSAVYFCASGLVRRGGTAGFSGELFFGEGSRLTVL.

The chain is built from TRBV5-8 and TRBJ2-3, with 7 nucleotides matching TRBD2. The length of the CDR3 is 18 residues. The V segment lost 0 bases and the J segment 2 bases; nucleotides outside the gene matches: 12. CDR1 is SGHTS and CDR2 is YDEGEE in the germline V gene. The CDR3: CASSLVISSGEYTDTQYF. CDR3 bases: TGTGCCAGCAGCTTGGTTATCTCCAGCGGGGAATACACAGATACGCAGTATTTT.

The chain is built from TRBV21-1 and TRBJ1-2; no DNA check was done on the table's D call, TRBD1. TRBV21-1 is shown as a pseudogene. This CDR3 contains 15 residues. The chain's CDR3 is CASSGGGDRGQGYTF. The DNA for the CDR3 is TGTGCCAGCAGCGGCGGGGGGGACAGGGGGCAAGGCTACACCTTC.

The chain recombines TRBV19 with TRBJ1-1; D is ambiguous. V was shortened by 3 bases and J by 4 bases, with 12 bases between the two germline ends. The germline V gene has CDR1 LNHDA and CDR2 SQIVND (reference sequence). CDR3 size: 14 residues. The CDR3 DNA is TGTGCCAGTAGTATGCGCGGGGTCGGCACTGAAGCTTTCTTT. Protein: CASSMRGVGTEAFF.